Listed below are T cell receptor beta chains from one sample, sequenced in a study of shared clonotypes between healthy human individuals. The protocol was immunoSEQ multiplex PCR, while the TCRdb copy is restricted to in-frame clones and leaves out a portion. The data hold some 1,900,000 clones, with approximately 94% observed a single time. Sequencing was done on a sample of naive CD8+ T cells sorted from blood. Every receptor here comes from a young man in good health. CDR3s include the opening cysteine and the closing phenylalanine or tryptophan. Each record gives: clone size, D gene, V gene, J gene, CDR3 protein, CDR3 DNA. A D gene is named only where the DNA matches it firmly. The listing skips clone size in some rows; elsewhere it reads once, few, many or a size class.

clone_size: few; d_call: NA; v_call: TRBV4-1; j_call: TRBJ1-2; cdr3_aa: CASSQDWPSPDGYTF; cdr3_nt: TGCGCCAGCAGCCAAGATTGGCCCTCACCCGATGGCTACACCTTC
clone_size: NA; d_call: NA; v_call: TRBV27; j_call: TRBJ1-5; cdr3_aa: CASRPGGPLSNQPQHF; cdr3_nt: TGTGCCAGCAGACCTGGGGGTCCCCTTAGCAATCAGCCCCAGCATTTT
clone_size: NA; d_call: NA; v_call: TRBV2; j_call: TRBJ1-5; cdr3_aa: CASVRDTDNNQPQHF; cdr3_nt: TGTGCCAGCGTCCGGGACACGGACAACAATCAGCCCCAGCATTTT
clone_size: NA; d_call: NA; v_call: TRBV13; j_call: TRBJ2-5; cdr3_aa: CASSLDAWGQETQYF; cdr3_nt: TGTGCCAGCAGCTTAGACGCGTGGGGACAAGAGACCCAGTACTTC
clone_size: NA; d_call: NA; v_call: TRBV7-3; j_call: TRBJ2-5; cdr3_aa: CASSPVAAPQETQYF; cdr3_nt: TGTGCCAGCAGCCCAGTAGCGGCACCGCAAGAGACCCAGTACTTC
clone_size: once; d_call: TRBD2; v_call: TRBV19; j_call: TRBJ2-1; cdr3_aa: CASSILAGHYNEQFF; cdr3_nt: TGTGCCAGTAGTATCCTAGCGGGACACTACAATGAGCAGTTCTTC
clone_size: NA; d_call: NA; v_call: TRBV7-6; j_call: TRBJ2-7; cdr3_aa: CASSLEASAYYEQYF; cdr3_nt: TGTGCCAGCAGCTTAGAAGCTAGCGCCTACTACGAGCAGTACTTC
clone_size: NA; d_call: TRBD1; v_call: TRBV4-1; j_call: TRBJ1-6; cdr3_aa: CASSQAGTGLGSPLHF; cdr3_nt: TGCGCCAGCAGCCAAGCCGGGACAGGCTTGGGTTCACCCCTCCACTTT
clone_size: NA; d_call: NA; v_call: TRBV30; j_call: TRBJ1-2; cdr3_aa: CAWSVLGTRYGYTF; cdr3_nt: TGTGCCTGGAGTGTTCTCGGCACCCGCTATGGCTACACCTTC
clone_size: NA; d_call: NA; v_call: TRBV4-2; j_call: TRBJ2-5; cdr3_aa: CASQSPKADDSGRISQTQYF; cdr3_nt: TGTGCCAGCCAATCTCCGAAAGCAGACGATTCCGGTAGGATCAGTCAGACCCAGTACTTC
clone_size: once; d_call: TRBD2; v_call: TRBV7-7; j_call: TRBJ2-5; cdr3_aa: CASSSGLAAYQETQYF; cdr3_nt: TGTGCTAGCAGCTCGGGACTAGCGGCTTACCAAGAGACCCAGTACTTC
clone_size: NA; d_call: NA; v_call: TRBV6-1; j_call: TRBJ2-7; cdr3_aa: CASSVRTAYEQYF; cdr3_nt: TGTGCCAGCAGTGTTCGGACAGCCTACGAGCAGTACTTC
clone_size: NA; d_call: NA; v_call: TRBV10-2; j_call: TRBJ2-7; cdr3_aa: CASSESGTDSSAHEQYF; cdr3_nt: TGCGCCAGCAGTGAGTCCGGAACCGACTCCTCGGCCCACGAGCAGTACTTC
clone_size: NA; d_call: TRBD1; v_call: TRBV5-4; j_call: TRBJ2-2; cdr3_aa: CASSSAGGLDTGELFF; cdr3_nt: TGTGCCAGCAGCTCTGCAGGGGGCTTGGACACCGGGGAGCTGTTTTTT
clone_size: NA; d_call: NA; v_call: TRBV27; j_call: TRBJ1-1; cdr3_aa: CASSGGADGAFF; cdr3_nt: TGTGCCAGCAGCGGGGGGGCGGACGGAGCTTTCTTT